The text below deals with one TCR beta chain. Its specificity is unknown. This entry comes from a study of OX40 agonist ivuxolimab in advanced cancers. Across the study: The patients' treatment was ivuxolimab, an agonistic anti-OX40 (CD134) antibody. From about 23 to 85 years was the age range, with a mean of roughly 64 years, and 70% to 85% were male. Study findings and constraints: Undetermined was the antigen specificity of the expanded peripheral T cells.

Produced via immunoSEQ multiplex PCR; TCRdb's table is partial and in-frame only. The table lists about 71,000 clones, 84% of them singletons. Germline CDR1 is MNHNS and CDR2 is SASEGT. Trimming took 4 bases from V and 8 from J, leaving 17 bases between them. The CDR3 has 15 amino acids. The sample here was CD4+ or CD8+ T cells sorted from blood, taken in a trial of the OX40 agonist ivuxolimab. The receptor was derived from an adult with an advanced solid tumor such as melanoma, head and neck, liver or kidney cancer. The gene calls are TRBV6-1 and TRBJ1-4, with D unresolved. CDR3 in amino acids: CASSGSFLGREKLFF. The CDR3 DNA is TGTGCCAGCAGTGGAAGTTTTCTGGGTCGGGAAAAACTGTTTTTT.